This TCR beta chain stems from a study of spatial heterogeneity in lung cancer. From the 5' RACE reads, TCRdb called clonotypes with MiXCR, one entry per CDR3 protein. The sample lists roughly 4,200 distinct CDR3 sequences, about a sixth occurring once. As to time point: sample taken at primary tumor resection. TCRs were sequenced from unsorted whole RNA of tumor, nontumor lung or PBMC. This clonotype is classed as medium-sized. Its antigen is not known. CDR1 and CDR2 (germline): MGHDK, SYGVNS. Unmatched junction bases numbered 4, after V lost 4 bases and J lost 4 bases. This CDR3 has 14 amino acids. Study conclusions and caveats: Whereas they appeared in blood less at follow-up, ubiquitous expanded tumor TCRs appeared there more at resection.

The TCR sequence derives from a male donor with early-stage non-small cell lung cancer. V gene TRBV25-1 combines with J gene TRBJ2-7; 10 bases align to TRBD1. Here the sequenced sample was PBMCs, taken at surgery. The CDR3 region is CASSGQGAEYEQYF. DNA of the CDR3: TGTGCCAGCAGTGGACAGGGGGCAGAGTACGAGCAGTACTTC.